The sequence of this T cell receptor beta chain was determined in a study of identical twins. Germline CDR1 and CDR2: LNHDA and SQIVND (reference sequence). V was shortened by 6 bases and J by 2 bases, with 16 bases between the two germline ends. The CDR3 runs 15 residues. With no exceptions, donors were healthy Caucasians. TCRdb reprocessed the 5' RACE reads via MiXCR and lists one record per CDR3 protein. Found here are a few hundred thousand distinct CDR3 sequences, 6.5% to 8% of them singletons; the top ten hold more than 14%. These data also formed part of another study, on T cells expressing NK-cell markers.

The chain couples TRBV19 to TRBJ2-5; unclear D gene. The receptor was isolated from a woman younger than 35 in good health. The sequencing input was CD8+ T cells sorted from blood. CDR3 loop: CASSPSALVQETQYF. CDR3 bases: TGTGCCAGTAGCCCCAGTGCTTTGGTACAAGAGACCCAGTACTTC.